Below are 5 T cell receptor beta chains sequenced from a single sample in a study of Tregs in tolerant kidney transplant recipients (dated 2019 in TCRdb). The library relied on the immunoSEQ multiplex PCR assay. Held by TCRdb, this immuneACCESS table contains in-frame sequences only and omits some clones. Under half of the omission traces to an unresolved V gene where checked; the cause of the rest is unknown. This sample is represented by roughly 120,000 clones; about 90% of them were singletons. The ten largest make up approximately 0.59% of the sample. The sample taken for sequencing was CD4+ T cells from blood. The receptors come from a human donor in good health.

The chain joins TRBV29-1 to TRBJ2-1; 9 nucleotides agree with TRBD2. The CDR3 sequence is 15 residues long. CDR1 SQVTM and CDR2 ANQGSEA come from the germline V gene. V lost 7 bases to trimming and J lost 4 bases; unmatched junction nucleotides: 11. For the CDR3, the DNA is TGCAGCGGCCTGAGCGGGGGGATGAATTACAATGAGCAGTTCTTC. Encoded protein: CSGLSGGMNYNEQFF.

This clone was counted only a few times. The rearrangement joins TRBV2 to TRBJ1-2; TRBD1 matches at 10 bases. Germline loops: CDR1 SNHLY, CDR2 FYNNEI. Trimming took 7 bases from V and 3 from J; bases not matched to a gene: 5. CDR3 size: 14 residues. This CDR3 reads CASTTGQGYYGYTF. The CDR3 region has the DNA TGTGCCAGCACTACGGGACAGGGGTACTATGGCTACACCTTC. Drawing the rest from reference TRBV2 and TRBJ1-2, the complete variable domain is EPEVTQTPSHQVTQMGQEVILRCVPISNHLYFYWYRQILGQKVEFLVSFYNNEISEKSEIFDDQFSVERPDGSNFTLKIRSTKLEDSAMYFCASTTGQGYYGYTFGSGTRLTVV.

This chain joins TRBV18 and TRBJ1-4; D may be TRBD1 (5 bases). In germline, CDR1 is KGHSH, CDR2 LQKENI. The CDR3 sequence is 15 residues long. The germline V and J ends were trimmed by 6 bases and 2 bases, with 13 bases remaining between them. The CDR3 coding sequence is TGTGCCAGCTCCCCGCAAGGGGAGACTAATGAAAAACTGTTTTTT. Amino acids: CASSPQGETNEKLFF.

The chain combines TRBV29-1 with TRBJ1-4; no firm D call. Trimming removed 3 bases at V and 11 bases at J, with 4 bases between. The CDR3 runs 9 residues. CDR1 is SQVTM and CDR2 is ANQGSEA in the germline V gene. CDR3 coding DNA: TGCAGCGTTGATGGGAAACTGTTTTTT. Its protein is CSVDGKLFF.

J is TRBJ2-5 and V is TRBV29-1; 10 nucleotides align to TRBD2. After removal of 4 bases from V and 3 bases from J, the junction contained 11 bases not matched to a gene. Germline assignment: CDR1 SQVTM and CDR2 ANQGSEA. The CDR3 runs to 16 residues. CDR3 bases: TGCAGCGTTGCAGGGGGAGTAGCGGGGGGCAAAGAGACCCAGTACTTC. Amino acid sequence: CSVAGGVAGGKETQYF.